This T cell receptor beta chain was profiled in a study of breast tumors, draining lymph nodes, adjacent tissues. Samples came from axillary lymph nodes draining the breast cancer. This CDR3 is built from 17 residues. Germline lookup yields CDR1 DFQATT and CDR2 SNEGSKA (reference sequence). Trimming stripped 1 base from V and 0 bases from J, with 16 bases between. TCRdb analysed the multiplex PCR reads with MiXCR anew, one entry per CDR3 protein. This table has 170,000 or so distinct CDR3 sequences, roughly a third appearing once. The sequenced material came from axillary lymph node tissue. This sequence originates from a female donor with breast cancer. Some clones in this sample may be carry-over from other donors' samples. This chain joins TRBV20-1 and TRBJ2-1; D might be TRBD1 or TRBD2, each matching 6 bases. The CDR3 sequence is CSARVGSEGGSYNEQFF. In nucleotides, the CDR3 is TGCAGTGCTAGAGTTGGTAGCGAGGGGGGCTCCTACAATGAGCAGTTCTTC.